A single sample gave rise to the 5 T cell receptor beta chains below, sequenced in a study of cytomegalovirus exposure and HLA in healthy donors (dated 2017 in TCRdb). The library was produced with the immunoSEQ multiplex PCR assay. For the multiplex PCR, a mixture combining 60 forward primers for TCR Vbeta segments and 13 reverse primers for TCR Jbeta segments was used. The table was pulled from immuneACCESS by TCRdb, which kept in-frame rearrangements only. Such tables lose some clones; where checked, under half of the loss comes from unresolved V genes, and the rest has no known cause. The sample profile shows 55,000 to 75,000 clones; about 75% of them were found once. The ten most abundant clones make up around 7.4% of the sample. The sample taken for sequencing was PBMCs. The receptors shown here come from a woman aged 25 to 39 in good health and CMV-seropositive.

This clone was found once. The J gene is TRBJ2-3, the V gene TRBV19; D gene uncertain. The V end lost 1 base, the J end lost 2 bases, and 10 bases lay between the germline ends. CDR3 length: 15 amino acids. Germline V gene data show CDR1 as LNHDA and CDR2 as SQIVND (reference sequence). CDR3 sequence: CASSIATDPTDTQYF. The CDR3 bases are TGTGCCAGTAGTATAGCTACAGACCCCACAGATACGCAGTATTTT.

The table lists this clone with a few counts. The V and J genes are TRBV6-6 and TRBJ2-7; D is unresolved. CDR1 and CDR2 (germline): MNHNY, SVGAGI (reference sequence). This CDR3 is built from 11 residues. V lost 6 bases and J lost 5, with 8 bases in between. This CDR3 reads CASSPRNEQYF. CDR3 DNA: TGTGCCAGCAGCCCGAGAAACGAGCAGTACTTC.

The chain employs TRBV7-8 and TRBJ2-7; unclear D gene. The CDR3 is 13 residues long. With 0 bases removed from V and 3 bases from J, the gap between germline ends came to 6 bases. CDR1 SGHVS and CDR2 FQNEAQ come from the germline V gene. The DNA of the CDR3 is TGTGCCAGCAGCTTAGCTCTAGTCTACGAGCAGTACTTC. Encoded protein: CASSLALVYEQYF.

The chain has TRBV7-9 and TRBJ2-3; no clear D. Germline assignment: CDR1 SEHNR and CDR2 FQNEAQ (reference sequence). V was pared by 2 bases and J by 1 base, with 10 bases between. This CDR3 spans 15 amino acids. For the CDR3, the DNA is TGTGCCAGCAGCTTACAGGCGAGCCGCACAGATACGCAGTATTTT. It codes for CASSLQASRTDTQYF.

The rearrangement joins TRBV4-3 to TRBJ2-7, with 11 bases identical to TRBD2. CDR3 length equals 15 residues. Trimming cost V 1 base and J 3 bases; bases outside gene matches: 2. Per the germline V gene, CDR1 is LGHNA and CDR2 is YSLEER. The CDR3 coding sequence is TGCGCCAGCAGCCAAGGACTAGCGGGAAGCTACGAGCAGTACTTC. This codes for CASSQGLAGSYEQYF.